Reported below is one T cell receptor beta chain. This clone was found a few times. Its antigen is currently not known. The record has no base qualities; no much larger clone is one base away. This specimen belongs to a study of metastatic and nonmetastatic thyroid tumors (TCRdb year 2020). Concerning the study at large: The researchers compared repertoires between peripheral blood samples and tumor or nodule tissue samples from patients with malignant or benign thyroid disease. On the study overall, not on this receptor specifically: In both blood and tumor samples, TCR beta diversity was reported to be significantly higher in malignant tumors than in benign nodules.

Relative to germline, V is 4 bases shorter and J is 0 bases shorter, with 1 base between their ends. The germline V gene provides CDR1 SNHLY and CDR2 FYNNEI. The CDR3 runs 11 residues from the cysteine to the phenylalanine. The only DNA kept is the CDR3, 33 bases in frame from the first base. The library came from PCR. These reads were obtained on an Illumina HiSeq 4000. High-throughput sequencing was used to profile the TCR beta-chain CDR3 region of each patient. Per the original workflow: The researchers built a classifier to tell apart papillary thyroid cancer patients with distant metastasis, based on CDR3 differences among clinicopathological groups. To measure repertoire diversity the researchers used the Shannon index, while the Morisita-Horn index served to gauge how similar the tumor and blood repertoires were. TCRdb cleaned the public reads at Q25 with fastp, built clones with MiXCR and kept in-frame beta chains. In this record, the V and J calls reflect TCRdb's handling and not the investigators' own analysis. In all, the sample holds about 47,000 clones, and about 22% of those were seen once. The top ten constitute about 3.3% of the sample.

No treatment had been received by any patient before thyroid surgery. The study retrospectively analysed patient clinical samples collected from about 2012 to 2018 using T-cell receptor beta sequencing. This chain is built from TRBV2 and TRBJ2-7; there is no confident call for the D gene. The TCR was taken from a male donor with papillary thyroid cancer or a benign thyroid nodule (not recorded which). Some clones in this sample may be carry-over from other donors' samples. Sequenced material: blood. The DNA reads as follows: TGTGCCAGCAGTGGCTCCTACGAGCAGTACTTC. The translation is CASSGSYEQYF.